One T cell receptor beta chain is described in this entry. Its target is unknown. This sample was taken from a study of OX40 agonist ivuxolimab in advanced cancers. About the research overall: As their treatment, patients were administered ivuxolimab, an agonistic anti-OX40 (CD134) antibody. Notes on the study in general: Among patients with partial responses at 0.1-3.0 mg/kg, clonal expansion was among the lowest.

The CDR3 is 16 amino acids. V was clipped by 2 bases and J by 1 base; unmatched bases: 7. Germline values: CDR1 MNHEY, CDR2 SMNVEV (reference sequence). It was autoimmune disease history or systemic immunosuppression that excluded patients. The investigators sampled blood at baseline, at cycle 4 day 1, and at cycle 7 day 1. Data came from immunoSEQ multiplex PCR; TCRdb stores just in-frame clones and leaves some out. The sample contains 25,000 to 35,000 clones, 75% to 90% of which appear only once. The J gene is TRBJ1-1, the V gene TRBV27; TRBD1 matches at 7 bases. The sequenced sample was CD4+ or CD8+ T cells sorted from blood, obtained in a trial of the OX40 agonist ivuxolimab. This TCR came from an adult with an advanced solid tumor such as melanoma, head and neck, liver or kidney cancer. The CDR3 here is CASSLTATGQNTEAFF. The CDR3 region has the DNA TGTGCCAGCAGTTTAACCGCGACAGGGCAGAACACTGAAGCTTTCTTT.